Following are 7 T cell receptor beta chains from one sample sequenced in a study of cytomegalovirus exposure and HLA in healthy donors. PCR was performed using 60 Vbeta and 13 Jbeta primers. Profiling relied on immunoSEQ multiplex PCR, and the TCRdb table lists in-frame clones only, not all of them. The table records 85,000 to 100,000 clones, 60% to 80% of them present only once. The material sequenced was PBMCs. These receptors were collected from a woman aged 40 to 50 in good health and CMV-seronegative.

The chain joins TRBV9 to TRBJ2-2; 9 nucleotides agree with TRBD1. With 1 base clipped from V and 5 bases from J, the junction kept 6 bases outside the gene matches. This CDR3 is built from 16 residues. Germline V lookup: CDR1 SGDLS, CDR2 YYNGEE. This chain's CDR3 is CASSVYRGPGTGELFF. Written as DNA, the CDR3 is TGTGCCAGCAGCGTATACAGGGGGCCGGGGACCGGGGAGCTGTTTTTT.

The CDR3 DNA is TGTGCCAGCAGCTTGGGCGGACTAGCGGGGGAGTACAATGAGCAGTTCTTC. It yields the protein CASSLGGLAGEYNEQFF. This chain uses TRBV5-4 with TRBJ2-1; 13 bases align to TRBD2. The ends lost 0 bases at V and 4 bases at J; junction bases unmatched: 4. The CDR3 has 17 amino acids. The germline V gene has CDR1 SGHNT and CDR2 YYREEE (reference sequence).

This clone has a handful of counts. The V gene is TRBV6-5, the J gene TRBJ1-5, with 9 bases fitting TRBD1. Germline CDR1 is MNHEY and CDR2 is SVGAGI. The CDR3 sequence is 14 residues long. Germline trimming cut 7 bases from V and 6 bases from J; bases unmatched to any gene: 7. CDR3 sequence (DNA): TGTGCCAGCAAACGGGACAGGGAAGCTCAGCCCCAGCATTTT. Translation: CASKRDREAQPQHF.

Here the CDR3 reads CASSYDSSGNTIYF. CDR3 sequence (DNA): TGCGCCAGCAGCTACGATAGCTCTGGAAACACCATATATTTT. The chain recombines TRBV5-1 with TRBJ1-3, with no clear D. Germline V gives CDR1 SGHRS, CDR2 YFSETQ. The CDR3 is 14 residues long. The germline V and J ends were trimmed by 3 bases and 0 bases, with 7 bases remaining between them.

The CDR3 coding sequence is TGTGCCACCAGCAGAGTGTCGGGGGGCCACAATGAGCAGTTCTTC. Translating it yields CATSRVSGGHNEQFF. This sequence joins TRBV15 and TRBJ2-1, with D possibly TRBD2 on 7 matching bases. Between the trimmed V and J ends, which lost 1 base and 5 bases, there was a span of 12 bases. The CDR3 consists of 15 residues. The germline CDR1 and CDR2 sequences are LNHNV and YYDKDF (reference sequence). The full variable domain, completed using reference TRBV15 and TRBJ2-1, is DAMVIQNPRYQVTQFGKPVTLSCSQTLNHNVMYWYQQKSSQAPKLLFHYYDKDFNNEADTPDNFQSRRPNTSFCFLDIRSPGLGDTAMYLCATSRVSGGHNEQFFGPGTRLTVL.

CDR3 in amino acids: CASSRDRGPLNTEAFF. The CDR3 DNA follows: TGCGCCAGCAGCCGGGACAGGGGTCCCTTGAACACTGAAGCTTTCTTT. The V call is TRBV5-1, the J call TRBJ1-1; 10 bases are a match to TRBD1. Germline lookup yields CDR1 SGHRS and CDR2 YFSETQ. This CDR3 spans 16 amino acids. V lost 4 bases, J lost 0 bases, and 6 bases stayed unmatched.

The chain employs TRBV10-3 and TRBJ1-2; 7 nucleotides match TRBD1. V gave up 6 bases and J gave up 2 bases; unmatched junction bases: 6. Germline V gene lookup returns CDR1 ENHRY and CDR2 SYGVKD. The CDR3 covers 14 residues. Written as DNA, the CDR3 is TGTGCCATCAGGGATGCACAGGGGAACTATGGCTACACCTTC. It encodes CAIRDAQGNYGYTF.